The 32 T cell receptor beta chains reported below all come from one sample, sequenced in a study of cytomegalovirus exposure and HLA in healthy donors. PCR employed 60 Vbeta and 13 Jbeta primers. Clones were sequenced by immunoSEQ multiplex PCR, and TCRdb holds only the in-frame ones, with some missing. The sample includes 100,000 to 150,000 clones, roughly four fifths of them seen just once. Specimen: PBMCs. The receptor source for this set is a woman aged 40-49 years in good health and CMV-seropositive.

The V gene is TRBV5-1, the J gene TRBJ1-1, with D perhaps matching TRBD1 (6 bases). Trimming pared 4 bases from V and 0 bases from J, leaving 13 bases between. This CDR3 spans 15 amino acids. The germline CDR1 and CDR2 sequences are SGHRS and YFSETQ. CDR3 loop: CASSPQTGVNTEAFF. CDR3 sequence (DNA): TGCGCCAGCAGCCCCCAGACAGGAGTGAACACTGAAGCTTTCTTT. Full variable domain (missing parts from reference TRBV5-1 and TRBJ1-1): KAGVTQTPRYLIKTRGQQVTLSCSPISGHRSVSWYQQTPGQGLQFLFEYFSETQRNKGNFPGRFSGRQFSNSRSEMNVSTLELGDSALYLCASSPQTGVNTEAFFGQGTRLTVV.

The chain has TRBV6-4 and TRBJ2-2, with 9 bases identical to TRBD1. CDR1 MRHNA and CDR2 SNTAGT come from the germline V gene. CDR3 length: 16 residues. Trimming at V came to 8 bases and at J to 3 bases, leaving 10 bases not matched to a gene. The CDR3 bases are TGTGCCAGCCGCGACCGGACAGGGGTCTACACCGGGGAGCTGTTTTTT. Translated: CASRDRTGVYTGELFF.

V usage is TRBV7-3 and J usage is TRBJ2-5; maybe TRBD1 (5 bases). The germline CDR1 and CDR2 sequences are SGHTA and FQGTGA. The CDR3 runs 14 residues. V lost 2 bases and J 1 base, leaving 8 bases between the germline ends. CDR3 in DNA: TGTGCCAGCAGCTTACAGGGCTCCCAAGAGACCCAGTACTTC. Its protein is CASSLQGSQETQYF.

The rearrangement links TRBV7-3 to TRBJ2-2; TRBD1 matches 8 bases. J gave up 4 bases and V 4 bases, and 8 bases lay outside the gene matches. There are 16 residues in the CDR3. Germline loops: CDR1 SGHTA, CDR2 FQGTGA. Written as DNA, the CDR3 is TGTGCCAGCAGCTCGTCCGGGACAGGCGGCACCGGGGAGCTGTTTTTT. Amino acid sequence: CASSSSGTGGTGELFF.

This clone was observed once. This sequence joins TRBV27 and TRBJ2-1; 8 bases match TRBD2. The junction had 5 bases not matched to a gene; V was cut back by 5 bases and J by 2 bases. Germline values: CDR1 MNHEY, CDR2 SMNVEV (reference sequence). The CDR3 runs to 15 residues. CDR3 nucleotide sequence: TGTGCCAGCAGTATGGGGACTAGACCCTACAATGAGCAGTTCTTC. Amino acid sequence: CASSMGTRPYNEQFF.

V usage is TRBV7-9 and J usage is TRBJ1-5; 9 nucleotides match TRBD1. This CDR3 has 15 residues. Germline CDR1 SEHNR, CDR2 FQNEAQ (reference sequence). The junction had 1 base not matched to a gene; V was cut back by 3 bases and J by 1 base. The CDR3 DNA is TGTGCCAGCAGCTTCGGGACAGGGAGCAATCAGCCCCAGCATTTT. Translated, it gives CASSFGTGSNQPQHF.

The rearrangement uses TRBV7-9 and TRBJ2-2, with 8 bases aligning to TRBD1. V was pared by 7 bases and J by 5 bases, with 3 bases of the junction left unmatched. The CDR3 is 13 amino acids. Germline-derived CDR1 and CDR2 are SEHNR and FQNEAQ (reference sequence). In nucleotides, the CDR3 is TGTGCCAGCACCGGACAGGGTACCGGGGAGCTGTTTTTT. Protein sequence: CASTGQGTGELFF. Filled out from reference TRBV7-9 and TRBJ2-2, the complete variable domain reads DTGVSQNPRHKITKRGQNVTFRCDPISEHNRLYWYRQTLGQGPEFLTYFQNEAQLEKSRLLSDRFSAERPKGSFSTLEIQRTEQGDSAMYLCASTGQGTGELFFGEGSRLTVL.

In this sample, this clone turned up a few times. The genes are TRBV7-3 and TRBJ2-3; TRBD2 matches at 8 bases. Trimming cost V 6 bases and J 4 bases; bases outside gene matches: 3. The CDR3 has 13 residues. Germline lookup yields CDR1 SGHTA and CDR2 FQGTGA. CDR3 residues: CASRSGGSDTQYF. The CDR3 nucleotides read TGTGCCAGCAGAAGCGGGGGATCAGATACGCAGTATTTT.

V usage is TRBV5-4 and J usage is TRBJ2-7; D may be TRBD2 (6 bases). Trimming removed 4 bases at V and 4 bases at J, with 12 bases between. The CDR3 runs to 13 residues. CDR1 SGHNT and CDR2 YYREEE come from the germline V gene (reference sequence). CDR3 sequence (DNA): TGTGCCAGCAGCCGGACGCGGGGTTACGAGCAGTACTTC. This sequence encodes CASSRTRGYEQYF.

The chain has TRBV27 and TRBJ2-7, with D tentatively TRBD2 (6 bases). This CDR3 has 12 amino acids. V lost 3 bases, J lost 6 bases, and 9 bases lay in between. CDR1 is MNHEY, CDR2 SMNVEV, per germline (reference sequence). The CDR3: CASSFWGGEQYF. DNA of the CDR3: TGTGCCAGCAGTTTCTGGGGAGGCGAGCAGTACTTC.

The chain links TRBV29-1 to TRBJ1-3; TRBD1 matches 8 bases. Germline V gene sequence: CDR1 SQVTM, CDR2 ANQGSEA. This CDR3 is 19 amino acids long. Unmatched junction bases numbered 20, after V lost 5 bases and J lost 2 bases. Here the CDR3 reads CSVLGPGQEGPLAGNTIYF. DNA of the CDR3: TGCAGCGTTTTGGGACCGGGACAGGAGGGCCCCCTGGCTGGAAACACCATATATTTT.

The chain couples TRBV27 to TRBJ2-7; TRBD2 matches 8 bases. V shed 5 bases, J shed 0 bases, and the junction held 9 bases outside the gene matches. In germline, CDR1 is MNHEY, CDR2 SMNVEV (reference sequence). CDR3 length: 16 residues. This CDR3 is CASSPSSGPSSYEQYF. The CDR3, as DNA: TGTGCCAGCAGTCCGTCTAGCGGGCCGAGCTCCTACGAGCAGTACTTC.

The V and J genes are TRBV9 and TRBJ1-4; D is unclear. The CDR3 runs to 13 residues. CDR1 is SGDLS and CDR2 is YYNGEE in the germline V gene. Trimming took 0 bases from V and 15 from J, leaving 15 bases between them. CDR3 in amino acids: CASSVAPLESLFF. CDR3 nucleotides: TGTGCCAGCAGCGTAGCGCCCTTAGAAAGTTTGTTTTTT.

V usage is TRBV27 and J usage is TRBJ1-6; 10 nucleotides match TRBD1. After removal of 0 bases from V and 5 bases from J, the junction contained 13 bases not matched to a gene. CDR1 is MNHEY and CDR2 is SMNVEV in the germline V gene (reference sequence). The CDR3 has 20 amino acids. The CDR3 DNA reads TGTGCCAGCAGTTTATCGGTCCGTCGCGGTGGGACAGGGGATAATTCACCCCTCCACTTT. Amino acids: CASSLSVRRGGTGDNSPLHF.

The chain combines TRBV10-3 with TRBJ1-6; D perhaps matches TRBD1 (6 bases). CDR1 is ENHRY and CDR2 is SYGVKD in the germline V gene. The germline V and J ends were trimmed by 7 bases and 5 bases, with 12 bases remaining between them. CDR3 length equals 14 residues. The CDR3 DNA is TGTGCCATCACCAGGGGCGCAAATAATTCACCCCTCCACTTT. Protein: CAITRGANNSPLHF.

The chain is built from TRBV7-9 and TRBJ2-1; 14 bases map to TRBD2. CDR1 and CDR2 (germline): SEHNR, FQNEAQ (reference sequence). V was pared by 4 bases and J by 4 bases, with 9 bases of the junction left unmatched. The length of the CDR3 is 18 residues. CDR3 amino acids: CASSYTGTSGGIYNEQFF. The DNA of the CDR3 is TGTGCCAGCAGCTACACCGGGACTAGCGGGGGAATATACAATGAGCAGTTCTTC.

This clone was detected once. The J gene is TRBJ1-5, the V gene TRBV23-1; possibly TRBD1 for D (5 bases). TRBV23-1 is filed as an ORF, its function uncertain. The CDR3 covers 16 residues. V was pared by 0 bases and J by 4 bases, with 13 bases between. This chain's CDR3 is CASSQSCRVFNQPQHF. The CDR3 DNA sequence: TGCGCCAGCAGTCAATCCTGCAGGGTTTTTAATCAGCCCCAGCATTTT.

The chain combines TRBV7-2 with TRBJ1-5; D is unclear. Germline lookup yields CDR1 SGHTA and CDR2 FQGNSA. V lost 3 bases, J lost 0 bases, and 6 bases lay in between. This CDR3 has 14 residues. CDR3 sequence (DNA): TGTGCCAGCAGCTTTCCCGGTAGCAATCAGCCCCAGCATTTT. Amino acids: CASSFPGSNQPQHF. Full variable domain (remainder filled in from reference TRBV7-2 and TRBJ1-5): GAGVSQSPSNKVTEKGKDVELRCDPISGHTALYWYRQSLGQGLEFLIYFQGNSAPDKSGLPSDRFSAERTGGSVSTLTIQRTQQEDSAVYLCASSFPGSNQPQHFGDGTRLSIL.

The J gene is TRBJ2-7, the V gene TRBV5-1, with 13 positions matching TRBD2. Per the germline V gene, CDR1 is SGHRS and CDR2 is YFSETQ. Trimming at V came to 3 bases and at J to 3 bases, leaving 3 bases not matched to a gene. The CDR3 totals 15 residues. The CDR3 region is CASSSGLAGDYEQYF. The CDR3 bases are TGCGCCAGCAGCTCCGGACTAGCGGGAGACTACGAGCAGTACTTC. Full variable domain (rest looked up from reference TRBV5-1 and TRBJ2-7): KAGVTQTPRYLIKTRGQQVTLSCSPISGHRSVSWYQQTPGQGLQFLFEYFSETQRNKGNFPGRFSGRQFSNSRSEMNVSTLELGDSALYLCASSSGLAGDYEQYFGPGTRLTVT.

The chain couples TRBV19 to TRBJ2-1, with 8 bases aligning to TRBD1. The CDR3 loop spans 15 amino acids. The trim removed 7 bases at V and 1 base at J, leaving 6 bases unmatched. CDR1 is LNHDA, CDR2 SQIVND, per germline (reference sequence). CDR3 protein: CASKGRGRSYNEQFF. Written as DNA, the CDR3 is TGTGCCAGTAAAGGCAGGGGGCGTTCCTACAATGAGCAGTTCTTC.

Note on this clone: The junction does not match germline at one end; this may be a read error. The chain is built from TRBV15 and TRBJ2-7; D is perhaps TRBD1 (5 bases). CDR1 is LNHNV and CDR2 is YYDKDF in the germline V gene (reference sequence). The CDR3 length is 15 residues. The CDR3, as DNA: TGTGCCACCAGCAGAGCAACAGGCGGCTCCAACGAGCAGTACTTC. Translated: CATSRATGGSNEQYF.

The rearrangement links TRBV6-5 to TRBJ2-7, with D tentatively TRBD2 (6 bases). The CDR3 length is 14 residues. V gave up 6 bases and J gave up 2 bases, with 14 bases separating them. Germline assignment: CDR1 MNHEY and CDR2 SVGAGI. This CDR3 reads CASSERVRAYEQYF. CDR3 DNA: TGTGCCAGCAGCGAGCGGGTTAGGGCCTACGAGCAGTACTTC.

This clone was seen more than once but under ten times. The J gene is TRBJ1-5, the V gene TRBV7-9; tentative D call: TRBD1 (5 bases). This CDR3 contains 14 residues. The V gene lost 5 bases and the J gene lost 5 bases, with 13 bases spanning the gap. Germline assignment: CDR1 SEHNR and CDR2 FQNEAQ (reference sequence). CDR3 coding DNA: TGTGCCAGCAGCCCCCAGGGTCCGGATCAGCCCCAGCATTTT. Protein product: CASSPQGPDQPQHF.

V gene TRBV28 combines with J gene TRBJ2-7; possible D gene TRBD1, 6 bases. This CDR3 has 12 residues. Germline V gene data show CDR1 as MDHEN and CDR2 as SYDVKM. In DNA form, the CDR3 reads TGTGCTTCCGGGACATTAACCTACGAGCAGTACTTC. Translating gives CASGTLTYEQYF.

The sample holds one count of this clone. The chain is built from TRBV6-4 and TRBJ1-1; D gene uncertain. The CDR3 spans 12 residues. V shed 3 bases and J shed 12 bases, with 14 bases lying between them. Germline-derived CDR1 and CDR2 are MRHNA and SNTAGT. CDR3 loop: CASSDGTAGPFF. The CDR3 DNA follows: TGTGCCAGCAGTGATGGTACAGCAGGTCCTTTCTTT.

The chain couples TRBV29-1 to TRBJ2-1, with 9 positions matching TRBD2. After removal of 1 base from V and 9 bases from J, the junction contained 4 bases not matched to a gene. Per germline, CDR1 SQVTM and CDR2 ANQGSEA. This CDR3 region has 13 residues. This CDR3 reads CSVEGGGAAEQFF. In nucleotides, the CDR3 is TGCAGCGTTGAAGGCGGGGGGGCGGCTGAGCAGTTCTTC.

With regard to this clone: One end of the junction does not line up with germline, which may come from a read error. Other DNA sequences in the sample encode the same CDR3. CDR3 DNA: TGTGCCAGCAGCTTGCCCGGACCGACTACCTACGAGCAGTACTTC. This codes for CASSLPGPTTYEQYF. The J gene is TRBJ2-7, the V gene TRBV5-1, with D tentatively TRBD2 (5 bases). The CDR3 totals 15 residues. The germline V gene has CDR1 SGHRS and CDR2 YFSETQ. The entire variable domain, with the rest obtained from reference TRBV5-1 and TRBJ2-7, is as follows: KAGVTQTPRYLIKTRGQQVTLSCSPISGHRSVSWYQQTPGQGLQFLFEYFSETQRNKGNFPGRFSGRQFSNSRSEMNVSTLELGDSALYLCASSLPGPTTYEQYFGPGTRLTVT.

The genes are TRBV20-1 and TRBJ2-5; D is undetermined. TRBJ2-7 explains the end of the DNA better; the J call may be wrong. The germline V gene encodes CDR1 DFQATT and CDR2 SNEGSKA (reference sequence). The CDR3 loop spans 11 amino acids. CDR3 sequence reads: CSAIQSYEQYF. CDR3 nucleotide sequence: TGCAGTGCTATCCAAAGCTACGAGCAGTACTTC.

This chain uses TRBV4-3 with TRBJ1-1; a possible D gene is TRBD1 (5 bases). The ends were cut back, 0 bases at V and 11 bases at J, with 13 bases in the middle. The germline V gene encodes CDR1 LGHNA and CDR2 YSLEER. CDR3 length equals 13 residues. In DNA, the CDR3 is TGCGCCAGCAGCCAAGATAGGGACTTCACGGCTTTCTTT. It specifies CASSQDRDFTAFF.

The chain joins TRBV6-6 to TRBJ1-1, with 7 nucleotides matching TRBD1. CDR1 and CDR2 (germline): MNHNY, SVGAGI (reference sequence). The J segment lost 5 bases and the V segment lost 6 bases, leaving 12 bases of the junction unmatched. This CDR3 region has 15 residues. CDR3 protein: CASRNSGGRGTEAFF. CDR3 bases: TGTGCCAGCAGGAACTCAGGGGGTCGGGGGACTGAAGCTTTCTTT.

The gene calls are TRBV11-3 and TRBJ2-4, with 12 bases that match TRBD1. Per germline, CDR1 SGHNT and CDR2 YENEEA. Trimming at V came to 1 base and at J to 8 bases, leaving 6 bases not matched to a gene. The CDR3 totals 16 residues. CDR3 amino acids: CASSLGGTGGAHIQYF. CDR3 coding DNA: TGTGCCAGCAGCTTAGGGGGGACAGGGGGCGCCCACATTCAGTACTTC.

The V gene is TRBV27, the J gene TRBJ1-5; 9 nucleotides agree with TRBD1. CDR1 and CDR2 from the germline V gene are MNHEY and SMNVEV (reference sequence). The CDR3 runs to 16 residues. The junction had 8 bases not matched to a gene; V was cut back by 6 bases and J by 2 bases. Written as DNA, the CDR3 is TGTGCCAGCAGACAGGGGGCCGGTGGTGGCAATCAGCCCCAGCATTTT. This translates into CASRQGAGGGNQPQHF.